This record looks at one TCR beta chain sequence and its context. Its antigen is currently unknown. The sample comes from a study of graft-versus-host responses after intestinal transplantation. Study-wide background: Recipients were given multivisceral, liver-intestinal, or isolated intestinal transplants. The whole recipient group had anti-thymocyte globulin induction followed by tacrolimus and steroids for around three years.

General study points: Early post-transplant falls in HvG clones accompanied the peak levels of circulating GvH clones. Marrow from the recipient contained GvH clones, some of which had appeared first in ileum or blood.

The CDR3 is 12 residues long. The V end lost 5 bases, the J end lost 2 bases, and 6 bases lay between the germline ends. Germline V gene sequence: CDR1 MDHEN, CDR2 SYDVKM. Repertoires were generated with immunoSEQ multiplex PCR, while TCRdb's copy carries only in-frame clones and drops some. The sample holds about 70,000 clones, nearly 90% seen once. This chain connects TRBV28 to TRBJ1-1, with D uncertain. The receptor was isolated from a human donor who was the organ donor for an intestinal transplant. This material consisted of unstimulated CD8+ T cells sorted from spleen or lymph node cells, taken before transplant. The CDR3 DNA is TGTGCCAGCAGTCACATCAACACTGAAGCTTTCTTT. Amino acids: CASSHINTEAFF.